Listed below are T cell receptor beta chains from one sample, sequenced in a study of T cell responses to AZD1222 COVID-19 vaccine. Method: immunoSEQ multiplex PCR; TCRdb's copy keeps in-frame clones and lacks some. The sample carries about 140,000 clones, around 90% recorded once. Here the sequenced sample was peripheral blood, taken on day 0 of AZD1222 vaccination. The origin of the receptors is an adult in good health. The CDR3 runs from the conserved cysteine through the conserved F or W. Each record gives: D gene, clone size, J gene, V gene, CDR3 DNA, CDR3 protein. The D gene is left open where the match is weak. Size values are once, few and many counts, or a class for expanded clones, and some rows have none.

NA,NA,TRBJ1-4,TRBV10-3,TGTGCCATCAGTGAGTCAAGGGGAGCAACTAATGAAAAACTGTTTTTT,CAISESRGATNEKLFF
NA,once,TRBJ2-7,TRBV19,TGTGCCAGTAGGGAACCCCAGACTATCTCGGCCTACGAGCAGTACTTC,CASREPQTISAYEQYF
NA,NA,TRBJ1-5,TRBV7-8,TGTGCCAGCAGCTTAGAACTGGGGAATCAGCCCCAGCATTTT,CASSLELGNQPQHF
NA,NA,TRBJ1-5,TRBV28,TGTGCCAGCATCACGGGGGTGCCTTCCCCTAATCAGCCCCAGCATTTT,CASITGVPSPNQPQHF
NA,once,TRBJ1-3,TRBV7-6,TGTGCCAGCAGCTTAGCTCGGACCGAAATCTCTGGAAACACCATATATTTT,CASSLARTEISGNTIYF
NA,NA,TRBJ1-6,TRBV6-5,TGTGCCAGCAGTAAAAGGACACCGATAGGATCACCCCTCCACTTT,CASSKRTPIGSPLHF
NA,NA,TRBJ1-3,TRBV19,TGTGCCAGTAAGGCGGCCTCTGGAAACACCATATATTTT,CASKAASGNTIYF
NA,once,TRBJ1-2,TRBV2,TGTGCCAGCAGGGCCGAAGGAGGGATCTATGGCTACACCTTC,CASRAEGGIYGYTF
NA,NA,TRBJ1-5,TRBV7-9,TGTGCCAGCAGCTCCCTTTCTAGCAATCAGCCCCAGCATTTT,CASSSLSSNQPQHF
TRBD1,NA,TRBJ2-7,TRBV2,TGTGCCAGCATCTGGGACAGGGACTACGAGCAGTACTTC,CASIWDRDYEQYF
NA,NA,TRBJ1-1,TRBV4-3,TGCGCCAGCAGCCAAGATGAGGTTAACACTGAAGCTTTCTTT,CASSQDEVNTEAFF
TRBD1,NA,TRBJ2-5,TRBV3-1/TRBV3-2,TGTGCCAGCAGCCGGACAGGCCAAGAGACCCAGTACTTC,CASSRTGQETQYF
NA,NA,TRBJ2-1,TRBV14,TGTGCCAGCAGCCAGGCAAATAGGGCCAGCTCCTACAATGAGCAGTTCTTC,CASSQANRASSYNEQFF
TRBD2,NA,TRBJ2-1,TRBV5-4,TGTGCCAGCAGCCCGGGACTAGCGGGCAATGAGCAGTTCTTC,CASSPGLAGNEQFF
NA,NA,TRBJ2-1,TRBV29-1,TGCAGCGTTGAGTTGGGTGAGCAGTTCTTC,CSVELGEQFF
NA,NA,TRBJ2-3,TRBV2,TGTGCCAGCAGTACAGGACTAGATACGCAGTATTTT,CASSTGLDTQYF
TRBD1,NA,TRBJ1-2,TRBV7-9,TGTGCCAGCAGCTCGTCCATACAGGGGTTAAGCTATGGCTACACCTTC,CASSSSIQGLSYGYTF
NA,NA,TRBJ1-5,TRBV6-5,TGTGCCACCAATCCTATCAAGAATCAGCCCCAGCATTTT,CATNPIKNQPQHF
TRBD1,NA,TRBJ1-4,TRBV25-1,TGTGCCAGCAGTCCCCCCGGAGGGACAGGGCGTGAAAAACTGTTTTTT,CASSPPGGTGREKLFF
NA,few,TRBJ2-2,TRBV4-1,TGCGCCAGCAGCCAAGAACAGAAAGCTCACACCGGGGAGCTGTTTTTT,CASSQEQKAHTGELFF
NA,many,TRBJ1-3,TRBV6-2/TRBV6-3,TGTGCCAGCAGTTACTCGGCAAGCTCTGGAAACACCATATATTTT,CASSYSASSGNTIYF
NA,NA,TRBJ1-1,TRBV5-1,TGCGCCAGCACCCCGGTGGCAGATATGAACACTGAAGCTTTCTTT,CASTPVADMNTEAFF
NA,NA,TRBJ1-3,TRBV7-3,TGTGCCAGCTCGATGGAAGACCTTCCCTCTGGAAACACCATATATTTT,CASSMEDLPSGNTIYF
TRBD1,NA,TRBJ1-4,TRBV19,TGTGCCAGTAGTGAAAGACAGGGGGGCAGACGGGAAAAACTGTTTTTT,CASSERQGGRREKLFF
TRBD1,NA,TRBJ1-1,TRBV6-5,TGTGCCAGCACCTTCCTGGCAGGGGGCGAAGCTTTCTTT,CASTFLAGGEAFF
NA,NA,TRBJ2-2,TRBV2,TGTGCCAGCAGGGGGAACACGAACACCGGGGAGCTGTTTTTT,CASRGNTNTGELFF
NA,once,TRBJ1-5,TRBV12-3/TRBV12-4,TGTGCCAGCAGCCCCGGCCTCCTAGCCCAGCATTTT,CASSPGLLAQHF
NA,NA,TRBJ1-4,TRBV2,TGTGCCAGCAGCTCGATGCGGTCAACTAATGAAAAACTGTTTTTT,CASSSMRSTNEKLFF
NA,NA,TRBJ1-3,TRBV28,TGTGCCAGCAGTTTAGGGACCCTCTCTGGAAACACCATATATTTT,CASSLGTLSGNTIYF
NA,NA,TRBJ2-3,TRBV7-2,TGTGCCAGCAGCTTCTATGTTTTCGGCACAGATACGCAGTATTTT,CASSFYVFGTDTQYF
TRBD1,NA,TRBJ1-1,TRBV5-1,TGCGCCAGCAGCTTTAGTGAAGGGGGCGCGGAAGCTTTCTTT,CASSFSEGGAEAFF
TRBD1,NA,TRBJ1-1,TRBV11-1,TGTGCCAGCAGAGAACAGGGCCAGGGGGCTTTTGAAGCTTTCTTT,CASREQGQGAFEAFF
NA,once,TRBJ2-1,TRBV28,TGTGCCAGCAGTTTACATGGGACTGCCTACAATGAGCAGTTCTTC,CASSLHGTAYNEQFF
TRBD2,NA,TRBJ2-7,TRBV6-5,TGTGCCAGCAGTTTCCCGGGAGGGTCCTACGAGCAGTACTTC,CASSFPGGSYEQYF
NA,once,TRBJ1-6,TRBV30,TGTGCCTGTCAAGCGGCAGGGAGCTCCTATAATTCACCCCTCCACTTT,CACQAAGSSYNSPLHF
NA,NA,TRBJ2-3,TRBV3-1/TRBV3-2,TGTGCCAGCAGCCAAGGGGGCCCCGCAGATACGCAGTATTTT,CASSQGGPADTQYF
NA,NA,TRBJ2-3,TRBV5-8,TGTGCCAGCAGCTTGGGTAAAGGACAGCTTAGCACAGATACGCAGTATTTT,CASSLGKGQLSTDTQYF
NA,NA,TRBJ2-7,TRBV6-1,TGTGCCAGCAGTGAAGCCGGGACACCCTACGAGCAGTACTTC,CASSEAGTPYEQYF
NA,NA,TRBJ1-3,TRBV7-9,TGTGCCAGCAGCTTAAGCAGAGCCGGTGGAAACACCATATATTTT,CASSLSRAGGNTIYF
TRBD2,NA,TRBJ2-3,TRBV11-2,TGTGCCAGCAGCTTTCCCCTAGCGGGGGGGAGCACAGATACGCAGTATTTT,CASSFPLAGGSTDTQYF
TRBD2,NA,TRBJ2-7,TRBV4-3,TGCGCCAGCAGCCAAAGCCCGAACGGGGGGATTTACGAGCAGTACTTC,CASSQSPNGGIYEQYF
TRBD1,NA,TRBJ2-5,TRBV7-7,TGTGCCAGCAGCATGGACAGGGATGGGGAGACCCAGTACTTC,CASSMDRDGETQYF
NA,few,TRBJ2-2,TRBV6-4,TGTGCCAGCAGTGAAGTGGCCGGCACCACCGGGGAGCTGTTTTTT,CASSEVAGTTGELFF
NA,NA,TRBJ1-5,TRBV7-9,TGTGCCAGCAGCTTAGATGGAGGACGGAACAATCAGCCCCAGCATTTT,CASSLDGGRNNQPQHF
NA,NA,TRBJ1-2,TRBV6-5,TGTGCCAGCAGAGGCACCGCTCGTTATGGCTACACCTTC,CASRGTARYGYTF
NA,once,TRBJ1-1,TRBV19,TGTGCCAGTAGTATTCCGGGACAAATGAACACTGAAGCTTTCTTT,CASSIPGQMNTEAFF
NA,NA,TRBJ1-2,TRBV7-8,TGTGCCAGCAGCTTAGTTACAGGGTCGTTAATTTACTATGGCTACACCTTC,CASSLVTGSLIYYGYTF
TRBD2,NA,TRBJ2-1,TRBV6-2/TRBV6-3,TGTGCCAGCAGTTACTCCCTCCGGACTAGCGGGAACCCCCTCCTCGATGAGCAGTTCTTC,CASSYSLRTSGNPLLDEQFF
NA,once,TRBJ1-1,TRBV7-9,TGTGCCAGCAGCTTAACACGGAGAGGGAACACTGAAGCTTTCTTT,CASSLTRRGNTEAFF
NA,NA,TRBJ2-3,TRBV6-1,TGTGCCAGCAGTGAAGCATCTAGCACAGATACGCAGTATTTT,CASSEASSTDTQYF
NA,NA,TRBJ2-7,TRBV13,TGTGCCAGCAGCTTAGGTGGTGGGGAAAGCTACGAGCAGTACTTC,CASSLGGGESYEQYF
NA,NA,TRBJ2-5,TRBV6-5,TGTGCCAGCAGTTACCGGGGATACCAAGAGACCCAGTACTTC,CASSYRGYQETQYF
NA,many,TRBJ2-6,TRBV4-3,TGCGCCAGCAGCCAAGATTGGACCTCTGGGGCCAACGTCCTGACTTTC,CASSQDWTSGANVLTF
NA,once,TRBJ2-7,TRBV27,TGTGCCAGCAGTTTATCAGGAGACTCAGCGGGCGAGCAGTACTTC,CASSLSGDSAGEQYF
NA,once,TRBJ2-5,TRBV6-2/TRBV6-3,TGTGCCAGCAGTTACGACATCCAAGAGACCCAGTACTTC,CASSYDIQETQYF
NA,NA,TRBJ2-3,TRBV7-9,TGTGCCAGCAGCTTAGCGGGTTGGGAGGTCACAGATACGCAGTATTTT,CASSLAGWEVTDTQYF
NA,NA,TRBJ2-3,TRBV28,TGTGCCAGCAATCTTCTCAAAGATACGCAGTATTTT,CASNLLKDTQYF